By sample share, the clone carrying this T cell receptor beta chain is medium-sized (0.01 to 0.1%). Antigen: not known. The data are from a study of neurological immune-mediated disorders. Synthesis of cDNA was carried out by template-switch 5'RACE. The reaction used 10-nucleotide random UMIs. TCRdb analysed the 5' RACE reads with MiXCR anew, one entry per CDR3 protein. The sample shows roughly 50,000 distinct CDR3 sequences, around 4.5% of them seen only once. Study observations and caveats: With the multiple sclerosis repertoire cluster, none of the clinical or MRI features showed an association. Because no CDR3 amino acid sequences were shared across subjects by expanded clones, private repertoires were suggested in all groups. One related-CDR3 cluster, found by phylogenetic grouping, held repertoires of 18 of 34 multiple sclerosis patients and is a possible signature.

The V end was cut by 0 bases, the J end by 6 bases, with 10 bases between. From germline, CDR1 is MGHRA and CDR2 YSYEKL. The CDR3 is made up of 14 amino acids. The sample consisted of PBMCs. This TCR was recovered from a woman aged 55-70 years with multiple sclerosis. The chain employs TRBV4-1 and TRBJ2-3; D might be TRBD1 (5 bases). CDR3 nucleotide sequence: TGCGCCAGCAGCCAAGATAGGGGTGGGGATACGCAGTATTTT. Amino acids: CASSQDRGGDTQYF.